Sequencing of this T cell receptor (beta chain) was carried out in a study of control samples from healthy donors and cancer patients. CDR1 is MNHEY and CDR2 is SMNVEV in the germline V gene (reference sequence). The CDR3 runs to 14 residues. Deletions cut 7 bases from V and 1 base from J, with 13 bases between. Using immunoSEQ multiplex PCR, the repertoire was profiled, and TCRdb retains in-frame clones only, with some absent. This repertoire comprises some 190,000 clones; its ten largest clones make up less than 2.5%. The material sequenced was blood. The chain carries TRBV27 and TRBJ1-1; D is unresolved. The receptor was isolated from a woman aged 25 to 45 in good health. DNA of the CDR3: TGTGCCAGCACCCCCCGGGCGGCGAACACTGAAGCTTTCTTT. This codes for CASTPRAANTEAFF.